The 28 T cell receptor beta chains below all came from one sample that was sequenced in a study of blood T cell repertoires in COVID-19. Sequencing was performed with immunoSEQ multiplex PCR; in TCRdb, only in-frame clones are kept and a portion is missing. The sample shows roughly 250,000 clones, around 93% of them seen only once. Input material: PBMCs or T cells enriched from blood (not recorded which). The receptors originated from a human donor in a cohort exposed to, infected with or recovered from COVID-19 (not recorded which). The donor label of this sample is uncertain.

The chain has TRBV5-4 and TRBJ2-3; 11 positions match TRBD2. The CDR3 spans 16 residues. The V gene's germline CDR1 is SGHNT and CDR2 YYREEE (reference sequence). J gave up 3 bases and V 3 bases, and 6 bases lay outside the gene matches. CDR3 coding DNA: TGTGCCAGCAGCTGGAGACTAGCGGGGAAGACAGATACGCAGTATTTT. It yields the protein CASSWRLAGKTDTQYF.

This clone turned up a few times. This chain uses TRBV9 with TRBJ1-1; D gene uncertain. CDR1 and CDR2 from the germline V gene are SGDLS and YYNGEE. The CDR3 length is 14 residues. Trimming removed 4 bases from V and 1 base from J, with 11 bases in between. CDR3 amino acids: CASSFRGGNTEAFF. The CDR3 coding sequence is TGTGCCAGCAGCTTTCGGGGAGGGAACACTGAAGCTTTCTTT.

The chain is built from TRBV5-6 and TRBJ2-7; 12 bases are a match to TRBD2. V shed 1 base, J shed 0 bases, and the junction held 5 bases outside the gene matches. The germline V gene has CDR1 SGHDT and CDR2 YYEEEE. The CDR3 totals 17 residues. Here the CDR3 DNA reads TGTGCCAGCAGCTTGCCTAGCGGGGGGGCCGCCTCCTACGAGCAGTACTTC. This codes for CASSLPSGGAASYEQYF. The full variable domain, its missing parts supplied by reference TRBV5-6 and TRBJ2-7, is DAGVTQSPTHLIKTRGQQVTLRCSPKSGHDTVSWYQQALGQGPQFIFQYYEEEERQRGNFPDRFSGHQFPNYSSELNVNALLLGDSALYLCASSLPSGGAASYEQYFGPGTRLTVT.

V gene TRBV4-1 combines with J gene TRBJ1-5; D not certain. The CDR3 extends over 15 amino acids. From germline, CDR1 is MGHRA and CDR2 YSYEKL. Trimming stripped 3 bases from V and 4 bases from J, with 13 bases between. This CDR3 is CASSHAGLGNQPQHF. For the CDR3, the DNA is TGCGCCAGCAGCCACGCCGGACTGGGAAATCAGCCCCAGCATTTT.

The table lists this clone with a few counts. This chain connects TRBV9 to TRBJ2-7, with TRBD1 identical over 9 bases. In germline, CDR1 is SGDLS, CDR2 YYNGEE. The CDR3 runs to 15 residues. After removal of 4 bases from V and 5 bases from J, the junction contained 10 bases not matched to a gene. The DNA for the CDR3 is TGTGCCAGCAGCCCCCATTCCGGGACAGGGAACGAGCAGTACTTC. Residues: CASSPHSGTGNEQYF.

This rearrangement joins TRBV27 to TRBJ1-1; 10 bases match TRBD1. In germline, CDR1 is MNHEY, CDR2 SMNVEV (reference sequence). The CDR3 has 14 residues. Trimming removed 4 bases from V and 4 bases from J; junction bases left unmatched: 3. This chain's CDR3 is CASSSGTGVTEAFF. The CDR3 DNA reads as TGTGCCAGCAGTTCGGGGACAGGGGTCACTGAAGCTTTCTTT.

J is TRBJ1-4 and V is TRBV5-1; tentative D call: TRBD1 (6 bases). Germline V gene data show CDR1 as SGHRS and CDR2 as YFSETQ. With 4 bases removed from V and 5 bases from J, the gap between germline ends came to 12 bases. This CDR3 is built from 14 residues. DNA of the CDR3: TGCGCCAGCAGCGGAGGACAGCCGAATGAAAAACTGTTTTTT. It encodes CASSGGQPNEKLFF.

The chain combines TRBV11-3 with TRBJ2-1, with D perhaps TRBD2 (7 bases). This CDR3 has 14 amino acids. Germline V gives CDR1 SGHNT, CDR2 YENEEA. V dropped 5 bases and J dropped 10 bases, with 18 bases sitting between them. The CDR3 nucleotides read TGTGCCAGCAGCCGCGGAGAGGGAGGGGGGGAGCAGTTCTTC. It specifies CASSRGEGGGEQFF. Combining the CDR3 with reference TRBV11-3 and TRBJ2-1 gives the whole variable domain EAGVVQSPRYKIIEKKQPVAFWCNPISGHNTLYWYLQNLGQGPELLIRYENEEAVDDSQLPKDRFSAERLKGVDSTLKIQPAELGDSAVYLCASSRGEGGGEQFFGPGTRLTVL.

The CDR3, as DNA: TGTGCCAGCAGTTTATCGGCGACAGGAAAGAGTGGCTACACCTTC. Its translation: CASSLSATGKSGYTF. This chain connects TRBV27 to TRBJ1-2; possibly TRBD1 for D (6 bases). This CDR3 comprises 15 residues. Trimming left V 0 bases short and J 7 bases short, with 15 bases between. Germline CDR1 and CDR2: MNHEY and SMNVEV (reference sequence).

A word on this clone: Other DNA sequences in the same sample also yield this CDR3. The chain links TRBV12-3 or TRBV12-4 to TRBJ2-5; tentative D call: TRBD2 (6 bases). This CDR3 spans 13 amino acids. Trimming removed 3 bases from V and 5 bases from J, with 10 bases in between. The chain's CDR3 is CASSFGGGETQYF. The DNA for the CDR3 is TGTGCCAGCAGTTTTGGAGGAGGGGAGACCCAGTACTTC.

V and J are TRBV19 and TRBJ1-1; the match to TRBD1 covers 8 bases. Trimming at V came to 6 bases and at J to 1 base, leaving 7 bases not matched to a gene. CDR3 length: 15 residues. CDR1 and CDR2 (germline): LNHDA, SQIVND (reference sequence). DNA for the CDR3: TGTGCCAGTAGCCTCTTGACAGGGGCGAACACTGAAGCTTTCTTT. Encoded protein: CASSLLTGANTEAFF.

The V call is TRBV6-5, the J call TRBJ2-3; the D gene is possibly TRBD2 (5 bases). There are 15 residues in the CDR3. The germline V gene has CDR1 MNHEY and CDR2 SVGAGI. V shed 0 bases and J shed 7 bases, with 14 bases lying between them. CDR3 loop: CASSYSTGSPNTQYF. As DNA, the CDR3 is TGTGCCAGCAGTTACTCGACGGGGAGTCCGAATACGCAGTATTTT.

The chain combines TRBV29-1 with TRBJ2-2, with TRBD1 matching 7 bases. The germline V gene encodes CDR1 SQVTM and CDR2 ANQGSEA. The V segment lost 7 bases and the J segment 4 bases; nucleotides outside the gene matches: 6. The CDR3 sequence is 13 residues long. The DNA of the CDR3 is TGCAGCGCCGAAGGGACAGCCACCGGGGAGCTGTTTTTT. Residues: CSAEGTATGELFF.

The V call is TRBV5-1, the J call TRBJ2-7; a weak D match, TRBD1 (6 bases). This CDR3 spans 15 amino acids. Trimming took 0 bases from V and 2 from J, leaving 12 bases between them. Germline CDR1 reads SGHRS; CDR2 reads YFSETQ. CDR3 coding DNA: TGCGCCAGCAGCTTGGACGGGACATCCCCCTACGAGCAGTACTTC. Its translation is CASSLDGTSPYEQYF.

This chain joins TRBV5-4 and TRBJ1-1, with 7 bases fitting TRBD1. With V trimmed by 3 bases and J by 0 bases, 5 bases remained unmatched. This CDR3 spans 15 amino acids. Per the germline V gene, CDR1 is SGHNT and CDR2 is YYREEE (reference sequence). The CDR3, as DNA: TGTGCCAGCAGCTGGGGACAGAGCCTGAACACTGAAGCTTTCTTT. Its protein product is CASSWGQSLNTEAFF.

The chain has TRBV7-8 and TRBJ1-5; no firm D call. Trimming removed 3 bases at V and 4 bases at J, with 7 bases between. CDR1 and CDR2 from the germline V gene are SGHVS and FQNEAQ. This CDR3 comprises 13 residues. CDR3 region: CASSFEENQPQHF. In DNA form, the CDR3 reads TGTGCCAGCAGCTTTGAGGAGAATCAGCCCCAGCATTTT.

This chain joins TRBV5-1 and TRBJ2-3; possible D gene TRBD2, 6 bases. The CDR3 extends over 16 amino acids. Trimming removed 4 bases at V and 0 bases at J, with 15 bases between. CDR1 SGHRS and CDR2 YFSETQ come from the germline V gene. CDR3 coding DNA: TGCGCCAGCAGCGTGGGGGACTTTACTAGCACAGATACGCAGTATTTT. Protein product: CASSVGDFTSTDTQYF.

V usage is TRBV7-2 and J usage is TRBJ2-5; the D is unclear. Trimming removed 0 bases from V and 5 bases from J, with 13 bases in between. The CDR3 loop spans 15 amino acids. In germline, CDR1 is SGHTA, CDR2 FQGNSA. The CDR3 protein is CASSLAGGGGETQYF. The CDR3 coding sequence is TGTGCCAGCAGCTTAGCGGGTGGCGGTGGGGAGACCCAGTACTTC.

The gene calls are TRBV5-5 and TRBJ2-7; 7 bases are shared with TRBD1. After removal of 2 bases from V and 1 base from J, the junction contained 6 bases not matched to a gene. Germline-derived CDR1 and CDR2 are SGHKS and YYEKEE (reference sequence). CDR3 length equals 15 residues. The CDR3 region is CASSFRQGPSYEQYF. The DNA for the CDR3 is TGTGCCAGCAGCTTCAGACAGGGCCCTTCCTACGAGCAGTACTTC.

The chain links TRBV3-1 (or the pseudogene TRBV3-2) to TRBJ1-3, with 7 nucleotides matching TRBD1. There are 16 residues in the CDR3. V lost 6 bases and J lost 4; bases outside the gene matches: 12. The V gene's germline CDR1 is LGHDT and CDR2 YNNKEL (reference sequence). CDR3 protein: CASSRQGNRNGNTIYF. CDR3 in DNA: TGTGCCAGCAGTCGACAGGGTAATCGGAACGGAAACACCATATATTTT.

This clone was picked up one time. The chain links TRBV2 to TRBJ1-2; D is possibly TRBD1 (6 bases). Germline assignment: CDR1 SNHLY and CDR2 FYNNEI. Between the trimmed V and J ends, which lost 8 bases and 0 bases, there was a span of 16 bases. The CDR3 spans 15 residues. The CDR3 loop is CASSGTFTPNYGYTF. The DNA for the CDR3 is TGTGCCAGCTCCGGGACATTTACTCCTAACTATGGCTACACCTTC.

The chain couples TRBV4-1 to TRBJ1-1; 8 positions agree with TRBD1. The CDR3 contains 16 residues. V lost 3 bases to trimming and J lost 1 base; unmatched junction nucleotides: 7. Germline V gene data show CDR1 as MGHRA and CDR2 as YSYEKL. CDR3 in amino acids: CASSHTQGGANTEAFF. The CDR3 DNA follows: TGCGCCAGCAGCCATACACAGGGGGGAGCGAACACTGAAGCTTTCTTT.

This clone came up once. The chain employs TRBV20-1 and TRBJ2-3; D remains unclear. Germline CDR1 DFQATT, CDR2 SNEGSKA (reference sequence). V dropped 6 bases and J dropped 4 bases, with 8 bases sitting between them. CDR3 length: 11 residues. CDR3 coding DNA: TGCAGTGCACACCGCCCAGATACGCAGTATTTT. It translates to CSAHRPDTQYF.

The rearrangement links TRBV10-3 to TRBJ1-2; TRBD1 might be the D (5 bases). The CDR3 contains 13 residues. V lost 4 bases to trimming and J lost 3 bases, with 9 bases between them. CDR1 and CDR2 from the germline V gene are ENHRY and SYGVKD. CDR3 amino acids: CAISAGGDYGYTF. The DNA for the CDR3 is TGTGCCATCAGTGCTGGGGGGGACTATGGCTACACCTTC.

The chain couples TRBV24-1 to TRBJ2-5; 8 bases map to TRBD2. Germline-derived CDR1 and CDR2 are KGHDR and SFDVKD. This CDR3 has 16 residues. V was pared by 12 bases and J by 0 bases, with 14 bases of the junction left unmatched. The CDR3 DNA follows: TGTGCCCCGGGGGGGGGTAGCGGGATTCACCAAGAGACCCAGTACTTC. Protein sequence: CAPGGGSGIHQETQYF.

This clone was seen a handful of times. The J gene is TRBJ2-5, the V gene TRBV12-5; D is unclear. The CDR3 has 12 amino acids. The germline V and J ends were trimmed by 6 bases and 5 bases, with 10 bases remaining between them. Germline CDR1 reads LGHNT; CDR2 reads FRNRAP. The CDR3 loop is CASGISEETQYF. The CDR3 DNA is TGTGCTAGTGGAATCAGCGAGGAGACCCAGTACTTC.

The chain couples TRBV7-9 to TRBJ2-7; D perhaps matches TRBD1 (6 bases). V lost 5 bases and J 4 bases, leaving 15 bases between the germline ends. Germline V gene data show CDR1 as SEHNR and CDR2 as FQNEAQ (reference sequence). The CDR3 has 14 amino acids. CDR3 bases: TGTGCCAGCAGCCTTACAGGGAACCTTTACGAGCAGTACTTC. Its translation: CASSLTGNLYEQYF.

The J gene is TRBJ2-4, the V gene TRBV1; the table assigns TRBD1, which was not confirmed against the DNA. TRBV1 is a recognized pseudogene. This CDR3 region has 16 residues. This CDR3 reads CTSSQDRQGAKNIQYF. DNA of the CDR3: TGCACCAGCAGCCAAGATAGACAGGGGGCCAAAAACATTCAGTACTTC.